This T cell receptor beta chain was recorded in a study of blood T cell repertoires in COVID-19. The protocol was immunoSEQ multiplex PCR, while the TCRdb copy is restricted to in-frame clones and leaves out a portion. This table holds about 190,000 clones, around three quarters found once. The CDR3 extends over 15 amino acids. Germline assignment: CDR1 KGHSH and CDR2 LQKENI. Trimming pared 2 bases from V and 7 bases from J, leaving 17 bases between. Participants were placed into cohorts based on the clinical history they reported. The chain recombines TRBV18 with TRBJ1-1; TRBD1 might be the D (5 bases). This clonotype originated in a woman in her 50s with acute COVID-19. Material for sequencing was PBMCs or T cells enriched from blood (not recorded which). DNA for the CDR3: TGTGCCAGCTCACCAACCCGAATCGACAGCTATGAAGCTTTCTTT. Its translation: CASSPTRIDSYEAFF.